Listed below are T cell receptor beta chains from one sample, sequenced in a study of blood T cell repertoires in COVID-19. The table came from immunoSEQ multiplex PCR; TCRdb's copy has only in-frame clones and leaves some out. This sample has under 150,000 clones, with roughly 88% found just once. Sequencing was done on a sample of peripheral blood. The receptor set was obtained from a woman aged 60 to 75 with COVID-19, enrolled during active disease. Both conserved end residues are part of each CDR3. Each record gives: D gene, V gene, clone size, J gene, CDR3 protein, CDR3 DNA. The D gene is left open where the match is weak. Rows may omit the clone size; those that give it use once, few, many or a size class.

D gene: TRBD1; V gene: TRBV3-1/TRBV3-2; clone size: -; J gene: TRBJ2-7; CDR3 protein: CASSQWDRAYEQYF; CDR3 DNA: TGTGCCAGCAGCCAATGGGACAGGGCCTACGAGCAGTACTTC
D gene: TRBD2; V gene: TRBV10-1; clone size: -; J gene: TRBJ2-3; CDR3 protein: CASSLVSGGATDTQYF; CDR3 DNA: TGCGCCAGCAGTCTCGTTAGCGGGGGGGCGACAGATACGCAGTATTTT
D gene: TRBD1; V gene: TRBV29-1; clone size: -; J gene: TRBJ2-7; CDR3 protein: CSVHDRDVTYEQYF; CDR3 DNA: TGCAGCGTCCATGACAGGGATGTGACCTACGAGCAGTACTTC
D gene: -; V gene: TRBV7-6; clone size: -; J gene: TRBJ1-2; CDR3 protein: CASSLVIQFNYGYTF; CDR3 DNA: TGTGCCAGCAGCTTAGTTATACAGTTCAATTATGGCTACACCTTC
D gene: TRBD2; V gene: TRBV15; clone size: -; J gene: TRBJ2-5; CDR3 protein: CATSPKPGLAGGQETQYF; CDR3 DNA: TGTGCCACCAGCCCGAAACCGGGACTAGCGGGGGGTCAAGAGACCCAGTACTTC
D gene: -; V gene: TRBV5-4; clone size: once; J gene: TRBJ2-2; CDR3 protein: CASSLGLVATTGELFF; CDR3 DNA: TGTGCCAGCAGCTTGGGACTGGTCGCCACCACCGGGGAGCTGTTTTTT
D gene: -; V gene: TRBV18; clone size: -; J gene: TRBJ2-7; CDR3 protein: CASSPDTRTDEQYF; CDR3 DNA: TGTGCCAGCTCACCGGACACACGAACCGACGAGCAGTACTTC
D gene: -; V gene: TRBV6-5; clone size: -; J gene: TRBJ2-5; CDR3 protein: CASSYSIQGLQETQYF; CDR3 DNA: TGTGCCAGCAGTTACTCGATACAGGGCCTCCAAGAGACCCAGTACTTC
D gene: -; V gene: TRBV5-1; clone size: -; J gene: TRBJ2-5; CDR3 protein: CASSLVSGTSTTFIQTQYF; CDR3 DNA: TGCGCCAGCAGCTTGGTTTCCGGGACTTCTACAACCTTCATCCAGACCCAGTACTTC
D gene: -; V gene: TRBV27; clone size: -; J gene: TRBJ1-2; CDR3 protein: CASSKSLVGTPGYYGYTF; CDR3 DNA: TGTGCCAGCAGTAAATCCCTTGTTGGGACTCCGGGCTACTATGGCTACACCTTC